This T cell receptor (beta chain) was documented in a study of T cells after posttransplantation cyclophosphamide. Cells defined as naive were viable CD3+CD4+ or CD3+CD8+ and CCR7+CD45RA+CD45RO-CD95-CD27+CD28+. This related bone marrow graft donor gave peripheral blood on the day of marrow donation. With V trimmed by 2 bases and J by 3 bases, 8 bases remained unmatched. The CDR3 length is 17 residues. Germline CDR1 is SNHLY and CDR2 is FYNNEI. Data came from immunoSEQ multiplex PCR; TCRdb stores just in-frame clones and leaves some out. Here the sample spans about 32,000 clones, around 90% being singletons.

Sequencing used naive CD4+ T cells sorted from blood. The rearrangement links TRBV2 to TRBJ2-7; TRBD1 matches 12 bases. The sequence was obtained from a man aged 30 to 39 in good health and a related stem cell transplant donor. The CDR3 reads CASSERGGTGGVYEQYF. The CDR3 coding sequence is TGTGCCAGCAGTGAAAGGGGGGGGACAGGGGGCGTCTACGAGCAGTACTTC.